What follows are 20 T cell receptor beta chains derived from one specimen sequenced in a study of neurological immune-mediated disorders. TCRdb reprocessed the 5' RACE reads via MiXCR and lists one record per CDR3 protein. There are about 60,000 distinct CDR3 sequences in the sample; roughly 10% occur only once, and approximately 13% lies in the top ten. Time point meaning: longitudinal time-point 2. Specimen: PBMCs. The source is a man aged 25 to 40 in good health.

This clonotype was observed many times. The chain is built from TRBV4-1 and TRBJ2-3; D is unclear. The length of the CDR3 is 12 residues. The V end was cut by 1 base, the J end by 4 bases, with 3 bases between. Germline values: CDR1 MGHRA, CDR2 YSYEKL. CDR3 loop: CASSQGADTQYF. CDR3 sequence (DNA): TGCGCCAGCAGCCAAGGGGCAGATACGCAGTATTTT.

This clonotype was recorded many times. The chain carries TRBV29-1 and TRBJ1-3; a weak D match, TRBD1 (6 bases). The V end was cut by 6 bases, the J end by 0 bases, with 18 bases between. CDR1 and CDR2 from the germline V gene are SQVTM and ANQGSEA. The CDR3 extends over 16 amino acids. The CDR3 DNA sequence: TGCAGCGTCCGCACAGGGACCCCCAGCTCTGGAAACACCATATATTTT. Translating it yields CSVRTGTPSSGNTIYF.

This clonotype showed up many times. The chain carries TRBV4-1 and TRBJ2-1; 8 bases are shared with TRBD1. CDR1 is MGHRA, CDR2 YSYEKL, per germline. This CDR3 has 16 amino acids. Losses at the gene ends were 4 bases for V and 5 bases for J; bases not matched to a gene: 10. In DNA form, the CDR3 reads TGCGCCAGCAGCCCTCTTGGGACAGGAACGAACAATGAGCAGTTCTTC. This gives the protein CASSPLGTGTNNEQFF.

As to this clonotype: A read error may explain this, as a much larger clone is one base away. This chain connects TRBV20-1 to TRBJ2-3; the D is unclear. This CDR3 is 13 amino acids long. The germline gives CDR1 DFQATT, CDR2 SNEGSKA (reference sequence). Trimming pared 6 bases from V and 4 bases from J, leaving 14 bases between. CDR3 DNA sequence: TGCAGTGCCGCTGATCTTAATCCAGATACGCAGTATTTT. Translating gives CSAADLNPDTQYF.

The chain's CDR3 is CASSFSLNTDTQYF. CDR3 nucleotide sequence: TGTGCCAGCAGCTTCAGTCTTAATACAGATACGCAGTATTTT. The chain employs TRBV11-2 and TRBJ2-3; D uncertain. V was cut by 3 bases and J by 3 bases, with 10 bases left in between. The length of the CDR3 is 14 residues. Germline-derived CDR1 and CDR2 are SGHAT and FQNNGV. The full variable domain, its missing parts supplied by reference TRBV11-2 and TRBJ2-3, is EAGVAQSPRYKIIEKRQSVAFWCNPISGHATLYWYQQILGQGPKLLIQFQNNGVVDDSQLPKDRFSAERLKGVDSTLKIQPAKLEDSAVYLCASSFSLNTDTQYFGPGTRLTVL.

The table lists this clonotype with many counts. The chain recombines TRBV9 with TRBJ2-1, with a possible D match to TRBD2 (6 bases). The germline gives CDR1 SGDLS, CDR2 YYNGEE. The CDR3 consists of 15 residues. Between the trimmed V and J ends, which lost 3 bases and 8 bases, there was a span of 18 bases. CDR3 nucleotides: TGTGCCAGCAGCGAGGGACTGCAAGGATTCCATGAGCAGTTCTTC. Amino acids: CASSEGLQGFHEQFF.

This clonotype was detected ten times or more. The CDR3 nucleotides read TGTGCCAGCAGTCAAAGCCCCTACGAGCAGTACTTC. It encodes CASSQSPYEQYF. The chain joins TRBV6-6 to TRBJ2-7; no firm D call. Germline assignment: CDR1 MNHNY and CDR2 SVGAGI (reference sequence). This CDR3 comprises 12 residues. The ends were cut back, 5 bases at V and 2 bases at J, with 7 bases in the middle.

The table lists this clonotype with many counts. The CDR3 coding sequence is TGTGCCAGCAGCCATAGCGGGAGTGGCACAGATACGCAGTATTTT. Amino acid sequence: CASSHSGSGTDTQYF. This chain uses TRBV7-3 with TRBJ2-3; 9 nucleotides agree with TRBD2. The CDR3 is 15 residues long. Germline trimming cut 5 bases from V and 1 base from J; bases unmatched to any gene: 4. Germline CDR1 reads SGHTA; CDR2 reads FQGTGA.

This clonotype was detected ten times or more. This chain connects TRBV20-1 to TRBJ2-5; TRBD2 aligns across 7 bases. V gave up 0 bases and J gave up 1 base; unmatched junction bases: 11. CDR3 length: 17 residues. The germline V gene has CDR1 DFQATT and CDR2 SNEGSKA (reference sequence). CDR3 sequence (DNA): TGCAGTGCTAGAGATGATAGGGCTAGCGGAAGCCAAGAGACCCAGTACTTC. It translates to CSARDDRASGSQETQYF.

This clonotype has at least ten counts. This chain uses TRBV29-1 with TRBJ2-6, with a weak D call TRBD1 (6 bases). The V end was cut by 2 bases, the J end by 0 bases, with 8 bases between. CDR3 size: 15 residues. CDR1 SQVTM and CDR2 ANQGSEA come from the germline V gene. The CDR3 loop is CSVEPTGSGANVLTF. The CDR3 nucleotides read TGCAGCGTTGAACCGACAGGCTCTGGGGCCAACGTCCTGACTTTC.

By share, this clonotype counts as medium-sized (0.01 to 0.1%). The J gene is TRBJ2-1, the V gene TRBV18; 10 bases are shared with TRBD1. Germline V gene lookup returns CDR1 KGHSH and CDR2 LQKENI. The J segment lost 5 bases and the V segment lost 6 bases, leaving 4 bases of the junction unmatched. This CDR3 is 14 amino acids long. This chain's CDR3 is CASSTGGADNEQFF. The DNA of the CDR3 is TGTGCCAGCTCGACAGGGGGCGCCGACAATGAGCAGTTCTTC.

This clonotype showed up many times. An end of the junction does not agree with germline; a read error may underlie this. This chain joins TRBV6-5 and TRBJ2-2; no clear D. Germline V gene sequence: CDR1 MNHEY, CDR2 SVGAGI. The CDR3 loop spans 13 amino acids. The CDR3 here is CASTYRNTGELFF. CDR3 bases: TGTGCCAGCACTTACAGGAACACCGGGGAGCTGTTTTTT.

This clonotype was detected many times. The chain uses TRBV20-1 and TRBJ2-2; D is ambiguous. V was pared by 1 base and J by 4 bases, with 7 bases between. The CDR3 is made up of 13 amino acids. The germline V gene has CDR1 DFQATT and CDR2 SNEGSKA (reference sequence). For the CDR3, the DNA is TGCAGTGCTAGAGGGGCTAGCACCGGGGAGCTGTTTTTT. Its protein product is CSARGASTGELFF.

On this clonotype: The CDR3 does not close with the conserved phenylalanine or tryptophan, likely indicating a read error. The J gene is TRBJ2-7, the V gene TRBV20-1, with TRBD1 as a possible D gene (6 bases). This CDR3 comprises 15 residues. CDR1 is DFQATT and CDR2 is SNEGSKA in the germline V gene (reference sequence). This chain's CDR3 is CRASPLTGLPNEQYL. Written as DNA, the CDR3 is TGCAGAGCCTCGCCATTAACAGGGTTGCCCAACGAGCAGTACTTA.

CDR3 nucleotide sequence: TGTGCCAGCACCTCTTTCCGGACAGGGGGAATAGAGACCCAGTACTTC. As protein: CASTSFRTGGIETQYF. V is TRBV6-1 and J is TRBJ2-5; 10 bases map to TRBD1. The CDR3 loop spans 16 amino acids. Losses at the gene ends were 7 bases for V and 4 bases for J; bases not matched to a gene: 12. Germline CDR1 MNHNS, CDR2 SASEGT.

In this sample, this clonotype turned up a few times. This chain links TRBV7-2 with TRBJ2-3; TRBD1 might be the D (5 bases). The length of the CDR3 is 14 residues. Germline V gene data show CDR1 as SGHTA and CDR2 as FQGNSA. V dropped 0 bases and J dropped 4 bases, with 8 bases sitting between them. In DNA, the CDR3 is TGTGCCAGCAGCTTAGCGATGGGGCCAGATACGCAGTATTTT. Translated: CASSLAMGPDTQYF.

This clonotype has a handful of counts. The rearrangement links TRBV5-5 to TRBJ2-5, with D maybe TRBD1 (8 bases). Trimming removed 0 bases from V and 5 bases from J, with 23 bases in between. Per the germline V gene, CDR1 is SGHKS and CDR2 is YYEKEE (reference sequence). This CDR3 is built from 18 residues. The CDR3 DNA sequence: TGTGCCAGCAGCTTGGGGCAGGGGGCCGGCCTAGCGGTTGAGACCCAGTACTTC. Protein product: CASSLGQGAGLAVETQYF.

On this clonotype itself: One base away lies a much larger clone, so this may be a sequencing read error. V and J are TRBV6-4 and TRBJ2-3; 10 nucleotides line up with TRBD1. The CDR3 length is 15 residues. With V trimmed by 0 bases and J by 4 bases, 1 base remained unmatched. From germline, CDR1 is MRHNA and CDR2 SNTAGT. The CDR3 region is CASSDSTGGADTQYF. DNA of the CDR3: TGTGCCAGCAGTGACTCGACAGGGGGCGCAGATACGCAGTATTTT.

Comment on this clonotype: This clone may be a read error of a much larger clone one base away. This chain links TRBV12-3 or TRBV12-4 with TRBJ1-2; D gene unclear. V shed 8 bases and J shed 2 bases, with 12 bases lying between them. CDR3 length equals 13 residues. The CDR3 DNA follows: TGTGCCAGCTGGGAGAATTTAAACTATGGCTACACCTTC. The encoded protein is CASWENLNYGYTF.

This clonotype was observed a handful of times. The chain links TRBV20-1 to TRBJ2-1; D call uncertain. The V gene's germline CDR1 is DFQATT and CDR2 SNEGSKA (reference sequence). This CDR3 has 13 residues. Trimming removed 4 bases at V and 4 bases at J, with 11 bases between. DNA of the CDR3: TGCAGTGCTATGCGAGACGCTTACAATGAGCAGTTCTTC. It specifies CSAMRDAYNEQFF.